Presented here are 20 T cell receptor beta chains from one specimen sequenced in a study of CD8+ T cells in alopecia areata. Extracted from the samples, RNA was reverse transcribed into cDNA to serve as the sequencing template. TCRdb's copy holds only in-frame clones and misses some; the assay was immunoSEQ multiplex PCR. The sample contains over 150,000 clones, approximately 62% of which appear only once. This sample comprised CD4+ T cells sorted from blood, obtained at week 0. The receptor set was obtained from a human donor with alopecia areata.

The chain uses TRBV25-1 and TRBJ1-2; D possibly corresponds to TRBD1 (5 bases). Trimming took off 3 bases at V and 7 bases at J, with 12 bases between the two ends. Germline CDR1 reads MGHDK; CDR2 reads SYGVNS. CDR3 length equals 13 residues. In DNA, the CDR3 is TGTGCCAGCAGTGAGTCGGGGGTCTCTGGCTACACCTTC. The encoded protein is CASSESGVSGYTF.

The chain carries TRBV4-3 and TRBJ2-4; D may be TRBD2 (6 bases). The V end was cut by 0 bases, the J end by 0 bases, with 12 bases between. The CDR3 length is 17 residues. Germline V lookup: CDR1 LGHNA, CDR2 YSLEER. CDR3 residues: CASSQEAGTGAKNIQYF. In nucleotides, the CDR3 is TGCGCCAGCAGCCAAGAGGCAGGGACTGGAGCCAAAAACATTCAGTACTTC.

The chain joins TRBV29-1 to TRBJ2-1, with 11 bases identical to TRBD2. This CDR3 has 14 amino acids. Germline assignment: CDR1 SQVTM and CDR2 ANQGSEA. V lost 4 bases and J lost 9; bases outside the gene matches: 8. The CDR3 coding sequence is TGCAGCGTTGTGTCTAGCGGGGGGAGGGCTGAGCAGTTCTTC. It encodes CSVVSSGGRAEQFF.

The chain combines TRBV13 with TRBJ2-7, with D perhaps given as TRBD1 or TRBD2 (5 bases each). The germline V and J ends were trimmed by 6 bases and 7 bases, with 10 bases remaining between them. CDR1 is PRHDT and CDR2 is FYEKMQ in the germline V gene (reference sequence). This CDR3 is 11 amino acids long. CDR3 nucleotide sequence: TGTGCCAGCAGATCTGGGACGGAGCAGTACTTC. This encodes CASRSGTEQYF.

This clone has only one observation. The chain's CDR3 is CASGEGAKNIQYF. The CDR3 nucleotides read TGTGCTAGTGGAGAGGGAGCCAAAAACATTCAGTACTTC. The chain recombines TRBV12-5 with TRBJ2-4, with D possibly matching TRBD2 (5 bases). Trimming took 6 bases from V and 0 from J, leaving 6 bases between them. This CDR3 is 13 amino acids long. CDR1 and CDR2 (germline): LGHNT, FRNRAP.

This clone was counted only a few times. This sequence joins TRBV5-1 and TRBJ2-1; D remains ambiguous. V gave up 2 bases and J gave up 8 bases, with 20 bases separating them. CDR3 length: 16 residues. CDR1 is SGHRS, CDR2 YFSETQ, per germline. The CDR3 DNA reads as TGCGCCAGCAGCTTCGAGGACCCAGCGTCAATCGATGAGCAGTTCTTC. Encoded protein: CASSFEDPASIDEQFF. The variable domain in full, completed from reference TRBV5-1 and TRBJ2-1, reads KAGVTQTPRYLIKTRGQQVTLSCSPISGHRSVSWYQQTPGQGLQFLFEYFSETQRNKGNFPGRFSGRQFSNSRSEMNVSTLELGDSALYLCASSFEDPASIDEQFFGPGTRLTVL.

With regard to this clone: Other nucleotide sequences in the sample specify the same CDR3. The chain uses TRBV25-1 and TRBJ2-7, with D possibly called TRBD1 or TRBD2 (5 bases each). V was pared by 4 bases and J by 4 bases, with 5 bases between. Germline V lookup: CDR1 MGHDK, CDR2 SYGVNS. The CDR3 totals 11 residues. The CDR3 region is CASSGGYEQYF. CDR3 coding DNA: TGTGCCAGCAGTGGGGGGTACGAGCAGTACTTC.

V usage is TRBV30 and J usage is TRBJ2-3; D is possibly TRBD1 (6 bases). The V gene lost 4 bases and the J gene lost 2 bases, with 13 bases spanning the gap. This CDR3 has 14 residues. CDR1 is GTSNPN, CDR2 SVGIG, per germline (reference sequence). The CDR3 nucleotides are TGTGCCTGGACCAGGGACAAGCCCACAGATACGCAGTATTTT. It translates to CAWTRDKPTDTQYF.

Concerning this clone: In the same sample, other DNA sequences code for this CDR3. This sequence joins TRBV30 and TRBJ2-7; D unclear. The CDR3 totals 11 residues. The germline V gene encodes CDR1 GTSNPN and CDR2 SVGIG (reference sequence). Between the trimmed V and J ends, which lost 3 bases and 3 bases, there was a span of 6 bases. The CDR3 DNA sequence: TGTGCCTGGAGCGGGCTCTACGAGCAGTACTTC. Its translation is CAWSGLYEQYF.

This rearrangement joins TRBV19 to TRBJ2-7, with 7 bases that match TRBD1. The CDR3 length is 12 residues. J gave up 3 bases and V 10 bases, and 6 bases lay outside the gene matches. The germline V gene has CDR1 LNHDA and CDR2 SQIVND (reference sequence). CDR3 residues: CATRQGLYEQYF. The CDR3 region has the DNA TGTGCCACCAGACAGGGCCTCTACGAGCAGTACTTC.

The J gene is TRBJ1-1, the V gene TRBV29-1; D call uncertain. CDR3 size: 10 residues. CDR1 and CDR2 (germline): SQVTM, ANQGSEA. Trimming left V 5 bases short and J 6 bases short, with 7 bases between. The CDR3 loop reads CSVRSSEAFF. The DNA of the CDR3 is TGCAGCGTTAGGTCCTCTGAAGCTTTCTTT.

The gene calls are TRBV14 and TRBJ1-1; possible D gene TRBD1, 6 bases. Between the trimmed V and J ends, which lost 1 base and 0 bases, there was a span of 9 bases. This CDR3 is 15 amino acids long. Germline V lookup: CDR1 SGHDN, CDR2 FVKESK. CDR3 sequence (DNA): TGTGCCAGCAGCCAAGTCCAGGGGTTGAACACTGAAGCTTTCTTT. Translated: CASSQVQGLNTEAFF.

The rearrangement joins TRBV27 to TRBJ1-2, with TRBD1 identical over 7 bases. V dropped 3 bases and J dropped 8; count of bases not matched to a gene: 9. CDR1 is MNHEY, CDR2 SMNVEV, per germline (reference sequence). The CDR3 sequence is 14 residues long. CDR3 residues: CASSFLQGTGGYTF. The CDR3 nucleotides are TGTGCCAGCAGTTTTCTACAGGGGACGGGCGGCTACACCTTC.

The chain uses TRBV28 and TRBJ1-2; D ambiguous. Germline assignment: CDR1 MDHEN and CDR2 SYDVKM. V lost 10 bases to trimming and J lost 8 bases, with 14 bases between them. CDR3 size: 11 residues. For the CDR3, the DNA is TGTGCCACCCGACATCGTAGGGGCTACACCTTC. Translation gives CATRHRRGYTF.

The chain uses TRBV29-1 and TRBJ2-3, with D perhaps TRBD1 or TRBD2 (6 bases each). This CDR3 contains 14 residues. CDR1 is SQVTM, CDR2 ANQGSEA, per germline. V dropped 3 bases and J dropped 2 bases, with 12 bases sitting between them. Written as DNA, the CDR3 is TGCAGCGTTGAGGGGGGCAGGACCACAGATACGCAGTATTTT. The encoded protein is CSVEGGRTTDTQYF.

This clone showed up just a few times. This chain links TRBV14 with TRBJ2-1; TRBD2 aligns across 7 bases. Losses at the gene ends were 0 bases for V and 9 bases for J; bases not matched to a gene: 5. The CDR3 sequence is 14 residues long. CDR1 is SGHDN and CDR2 is FVKESK in the germline V gene. The CDR3 DNA sequence: TGTGCCAGCAGCCAAGATCCTACTAGCGCTGAGCAGTTCTTC. This gives the protein CASSQDPTSAEQFF.

This chain uses TRBV30 with TRBJ2-3, with D perhaps matching TRBD2 (5 bases). This CDR3 contains 12 residues. Trimming took 8 bases from V and 2 from J, leaving 11 bases between them. Germline V lookup: CDR1 GTSNPN, CDR2 SVGIG (reference sequence). The CDR3 reads CARGAVTDTQYF. CDR3 nucleotides: TGTGCCCGCGGAGCGGTCACAGATACGCAGTATTTT.

The rearrangement joins TRBV29-1 to TRBJ1-2; possibly TRBD1 for D (6 bases). The V and J ends lost 1 base and 7 bases respectively, with 16 bases between them. The germline CDR1 and CDR2 sequences are SQVTM and ANQGSEA. The CDR3 loop spans 14 amino acids. The chain's CDR3 is CSVEGVGRGSGYTF. The CDR3 DNA is TGCAGCGTTGAAGGAGTAGGCAGGGGAAGTGGCTACACCTTC.

The chain joins TRBV15 to TRBJ2-2; D not certain. Germline V gene data show CDR1 as LNHNV and CDR2 as YYDKDF (reference sequence). This CDR3 is built from 16 residues. V dropped 0 bases and J dropped 3 bases, with 11 bases sitting between them. The CDR3, as DNA: TGTGCCACCAGCAGAGATCGGCCAGGTCACACCGGGGAGCTGTTTTTT. It translates to CATSRDRPGHTGELFF.

The chain combines TRBV11-2 with TRBJ1-2; D gene uncertain. This CDR3 contains 14 residues. Germline V lookup: CDR1 SGHAT, CDR2 FQNNGV. V lost 1 base to trimming and J lost 4 bases, with 10 bases between them. The DNA for the CDR3 is TGTGCCAGCAGCTTAGCCCCGGACCGCTATGGCTACACCTTC. This encodes CASSLAPDRYGYTF.